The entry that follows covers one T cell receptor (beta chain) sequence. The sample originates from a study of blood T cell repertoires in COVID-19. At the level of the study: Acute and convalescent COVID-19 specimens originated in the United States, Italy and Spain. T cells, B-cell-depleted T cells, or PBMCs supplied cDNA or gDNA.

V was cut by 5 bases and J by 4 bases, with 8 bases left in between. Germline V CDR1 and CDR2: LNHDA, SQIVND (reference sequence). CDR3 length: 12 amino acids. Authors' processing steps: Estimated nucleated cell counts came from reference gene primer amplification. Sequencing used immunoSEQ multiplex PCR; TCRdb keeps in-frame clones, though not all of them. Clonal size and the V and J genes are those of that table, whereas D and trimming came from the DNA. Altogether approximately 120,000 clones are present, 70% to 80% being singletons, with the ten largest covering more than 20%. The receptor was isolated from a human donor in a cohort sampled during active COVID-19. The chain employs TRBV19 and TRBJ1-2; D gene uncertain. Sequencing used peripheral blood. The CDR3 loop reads CASSPSSYGYTF. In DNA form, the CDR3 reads TGTGCCAGTAGTCCGTCGAGCTATGGCTACACCTTC.